This T cell receptor beta chain came from a study of tumor-infiltrating lymphocytes in primary liver carcinoma listed by TCRdb under 2017. Regarding the study in general: Surgical resection was performed in China between late 2015 and early 2016 on four to six patients with histopathologically diagnosed primary liver carcinoma. Of the five patients (three men and two women, aged 30 to 69 years), four had hepatocellular carcinoma and one had combined HCC and intrahepatic cholangiocarcinoma. The five patients had tumors of stage T1-T3 N0M0, with maximum diameters ranging from 4.2 to 10 cm. Roughly 3.5 to 7.5 million productive TCRbeta reads were obtained per sample, and no significant difference in read depth was found between tissue types. For each liver tumor, the study sampled five regions along with adjacent normal tissue and blood, and applied TCRbeta repertoire sequencing, expression microarrays and whole-exome sequencing. A total of approximately 35 specimens from 5 patients underwent TCRbeta repertoire sequencing, comprising some 25 tumor regions, 5 adjacent noncancerous liver tissues and 5 peripheral blood samples. Repertoires from technical replicates were highly reproducible, with mean shared-clone rates approximately 0.88 and correlation coefficients above 0.95.

To note about this clonotype: Its antigen is not yet known. There are no base qualities to consult, and no much larger clone falls within one base.

A constant-region primer and ProtoScript II reverse transcriptase were used to reverse-transcribe TCRbeta-specific cDNA from approximately 450 ng total RNA. Construction of the TCRbeta libraries relied on three nested rounds of multiplex PCR, following a slightly modified ARM-PCR procedure. Each of the first two PCR rounds ran for about 10 cycles and used multiplex TRBV1-TRBV30 forward primers together with a Cbeta reverse primer. A final 25-cycle PCR with Deep VentR polymerase added sample barcodes and Illumina adapters. Before sequencing, amplicons of 200-500 bp were purified from gel using a QIAquick gel extraction kit. An Illumina HiSeq 2500 was used to sequence the TCRbeta amplicons with 250-bp paired-end reads. The paper's data handling went like this. To recover full CDR3 sequences, reads were quality-trimmed using Trimmomatic v0.33 and paired reads were then merged using FLASH v1.2.11. MiGEC v1.2.1b assigned V, D and J germline segments to the rearranged TCRbeta sequences. VDJtools v1.0.0 computed clonotype statistics and Shannon-Wiener diversity indices. To reduce sampling bias, subsequent analyses other than the diversity analysis used only the 250 most abundant clonotypes in each sample. TCRdb trimmed public reads at Q25 via fastp, called clones via MiXCR and kept in-frame beta chains. Records with the same CDR3 protein are collapsed into one entry carrying the most frequent genes and DNA. TCRdb's processing, not the authors' own work, is the source of the V and J calls. Present in this sample are 300,000 to 350,000 distinct CDR3 sequences, roughly two thirds of which were seen just once. The ten largest account for about 6.5% of the sample.

The CDR3 measures 16 amino acids from cysteine to phenylalanine. Only the CDR3 region is kept as DNA, spanning 48 bases read in frame from base 1. V gives up 0 bases and J gives up 4 bases, and the segment between their germline ends measures 16 bases. CDR1 and CDR2, per the germline V gene, are SGHAT and FQNNGV. Overall study outcomes, separate from this receptor: The study included only a handful of patients, and the authors note findings should be validated in a larger study. Consistent with antigen-driven expansion, pairs of tumor regions showed higher repertoire overlap (mean about 36%) than either tumor-adjacent pairs (about 17%) or tumor-blood pairs (about 14%). Bulk unsorted samples precluded comparing CD4+ and CD8+ T cell repertoires. Because sequencing covered only the TCR beta chain and unpaired alpha chains were not captured, true repertoire diversity is likely underestimated. Compared with blood, tumors had a significantly larger share of the repertoire taken up by the top 250 clones (p = 0.039).

TRIzol reagent was used to extract blood RNA from unsorted whole blood, while the DNeasy Blood & Tissue kit provided the germline DNA. At the time of sampling, the patients had chronic HBV infection and had not received any treatment. Approximately 4.1 milliliters of peripheral blood were collected into K2EDTA tubes before surgery. The rearranged segments are TRBV11-2 and TRBJ2-7; matching of 6 bases hints at TRBD1 as the D gene. The sequenced sample was peripheral blood. The clonotype was recovered from a man aged 35 to 55 with primary liver carcinoma and hepatitis B virus infection. The CDR3 reads CASSLDFGTRVYEQYF. The base sequence is TGTGCCAGCAGCTTAGATTTCGGGACACGCGTTTACGAGCAGTACTTC.